The rows below give T cell receptor beta chains drawn from one sample of a study of blood T cell repertoires in COVID-19. Libraries were prepared by immunoSEQ multiplex PCR; TCRdb keeps only in-frame clonotypes and omits some of them. This sample has 91,000 or so clones, with approximately 82% found just once. The specimen was peripheral blood. All receptors derive from a man aged 50 to 60 with active or convalescent COVID-19. Each CDR3 is given with its conserved first and last residue. Fields, in order: J gene, V gene, clone size, D gene, CDR3 DNA, CDR3 protein. A D gene is named only where the DNA matches it firmly. Clone size, where shown, is once, few, many, or a class for clones that have expanded.

J gene: TRBJ2-5; V gene: TRBV7-2; clone size: -; D gene: TRBD1; CDR3 DNA: TGTGCCAGCAGCCCCCGGGACAGGACTTTGGAGACCCAGTACTTC; CDR3 protein: CASSPRDRTLETQYF
J gene: TRBJ1-2; V gene: TRBV5-1; clone size: -; D gene: -; CDR3 DNA: TGCGCCAGCAGTGCGGATAACTATGGCTACACCTTC; CDR3 protein: CASSADNYGYTF
J gene: TRBJ1-6; V gene: TRBV5-1; clone size: -; D gene: TRBD1; CDR3 DNA: TGCGCCAGCGGGATACAGGGGGCTGAAAATTCACCCCTCCACTTT; CDR3 protein: CASGIQGAENSPLHF
J gene: TRBJ1-1; V gene: TRBV28; clone size: -; D gene: -; CDR3 DNA: TGTGCCAGCAGTTTCGGACAGAATGAAGCTTTCTTT; CDR3 protein: CASSFGQNEAFF
J gene: TRBJ1-4; V gene: TRBV6-1; clone size: -; D gene: -; CDR3 DNA: TGTGCCAGCAGTGAATTAGCGGCTGCAACTAATGAAAAACTGTTTTTT; CDR3 protein: CASSELAAATNEKLFF
J gene: TRBJ2-3; V gene: TRBV5-1; clone size: once; D gene: -; CDR3 DNA: TGCGCCAGCAGCGAAGCTAGCACAGATACGCAGTATTTT; CDR3 protein: CASSEASTDTQYF
J gene: TRBJ1-5; V gene: TRBV28; clone size: -; D gene: TRBD1; CDR3 DNA: TGTGCCAGCAGTCCGCCGGGACAGAATTTTTATAGCAATCAGCCCCAGCATTTT; CDR3 protein: CASSPPGQNFYSNQPQHF
J gene: TRBJ2-3; V gene: TRBV14; clone size: once; D gene: TRBD1; CDR3 DNA: TGTGCCAGCAGTCGACAGGGGTTAGATACGCAGTATTTT; CDR3 protein: CASSRQGLDTQYF
J gene: TRBJ1-5; V gene: TRBV28; clone size: once; D gene: -; CDR3 DNA: TGTGCCAGCAGTTTAGGGCAGGGGCCTCAGCCCCAGCATTTT; CDR3 protein: CASSLGQGPQPQHF
J gene: TRBJ2-7; V gene: TRBV11-3; clone size: -; D gene: TRBD1; CDR3 DNA: TGTGCCAGCAGCCCCCCAGGGGGAAAGCGGTACTTC; CDR3 protein: CASSPPGGKRYF
J gene: TRBJ1-3; V gene: TRBV28; clone size: -; D gene: -; CDR3 DNA: TGTGCCAGCAGTTTATGGCAGGGAGGCGGTGGAAACACCATATATTTT; CDR3 protein: CASSLWQGGGGNTIYF
J gene: TRBJ2-2; V gene: TRBV6-5; clone size: -; D gene: -; CDR3 DNA: TGTGCCAGCAGCTTACAGGGCGCCGGGGAGCTGTTTTTT; CDR3 protein: CASSLQGAGELFF
J gene: TRBJ1-4; V gene: TRBV5-1; clone size: -; D gene: -; CDR3 DNA: TGCGCCAGCAGCCTCCGGGACAAAAAACTGTTTTTT; CDR3 protein: CASSLRDKKLFF
J gene: TRBJ2-2; V gene: TRBV2; clone size: -; D gene: -; CDR3 DNA: TGTGCCAGCAGTGAAAGGGACTCGAACACCGGGGAGCTGTTTTTT; CDR3 protein: CASSERDSNTGELFF
J gene: TRBJ1-1; V gene: TRBV5-1; clone size: -; D gene: -; CDR3 DNA: TGCGCCAGCAGCTTGGAAAGCCATGCCACTGAAGCTTTCTTT; CDR3 protein: CASSLESHATEAFF
J gene: TRBJ2-2; V gene: TRBV7-9; clone size: -; D gene: TRBD1; CDR3 DNA: TGTGCCAGCAGCTTGGGACAGCCGAACACCGGGGAGCTGTTTTTT; CDR3 protein: CASSLGQPNTGELFF
J gene: TRBJ1-4; V gene: TRBV6-5; clone size: -; D gene: -; CDR3 DNA: TGTGCCAGCAGTTACTGGGGAGGGGAGAATGAAAAACTGTTTTTT; CDR3 protein: CASSYWGGENEKLFF
J gene: TRBJ2-7; V gene: TRBV25-1; clone size: -; D gene: TRBD2; CDR3 DNA: TGTGCCAGCAGTGGTATCCTGAGCGGGGGGGCCCACGAGCAGTACTTC; CDR3 protein: CASSGILSGGAHEQYF
J gene: TRBJ2-7; V gene: TRBV5-6; clone size: -; D gene: -; CDR3 DNA: TGTGCCAGCAGCTTGGGGACATTAAGCTACGAGCAGTACTTC; CDR3 protein: CASSLGTLSYEQYF
J gene: TRBJ2-3; V gene: TRBV11-2; clone size: -; D gene: -; CDR3 DNA: TGTGCCAGCAGCTTAGGTTCTAGCACAGATACGCAGTATTTT; CDR3 protein: CASSLGSSTDTQYF
J gene: TRBJ1-3; V gene: TRBV5-4; clone size: -; D gene: -; CDR3 DNA: TGTGCCAGCAGCTTGGGTGGAGAAGGAAACACCATATATTTT; CDR3 protein: CASSLGGEGNTIYF
J gene: TRBJ2-3; V gene: TRBV29-1; clone size: once; D gene: TRBD2; CDR3 DNA: TGCAGCGTTGTGACGGGGGGGACAGATACGCAGTATTTT; CDR3 protein: CSVVTGGTDTQYF
J gene: TRBJ1-3; V gene: TRBV3-1/TRBV3-2; clone size: -; D gene: TRBD1; CDR3 DNA: TGTGCCAGCAGCCAACTCCGACAGGGTAACATATATTTT; CDR3 protein: CASSQLRQGNIYF
J gene: TRBJ1-5; V gene: TRBV12-3/TRBV12-4; clone size: -; D gene: -; CDR3 DNA: TGTGCCAGCAGCCCAGACATTAATCAGCCCCAGCATTTT; CDR3 protein: CASSPDINQPQHF
J gene: TRBJ1-3; V gene: TRBV30; clone size: -; D gene: -; CDR3 DNA: TGTGCCTGGAGTGTACTCGATGGAGTCTCCTCTGGAAACACCATATATTTT; CDR3 protein: CAWSVLDGVSSGNTIYF
J gene: TRBJ2-1; V gene: TRBV18; clone size: -; D gene: TRBD2; CDR3 DNA: TGTGCCAGCTCACGGGACGGGGGGGCCATCGGTGAGCAGTTCTTC; CDR3 protein: CASSRDGGAIGEQFF
J gene: TRBJ2-2; V gene: TRBV9; clone size: few; D gene: TRBD1; CDR3 DNA: TGTGCCAGCAGCATAAGACAGGGCGCGGGCGGGGAGCTGTTTTTT; CDR3 protein: CASSIRQGAGGELFF
J gene: TRBJ1-2; V gene: TRBV12-3/TRBV12-4; clone size: -; D gene: -; CDR3 DNA: TGTGCCAGCAGTACGACTCCGAATGGCTACACCTTC; CDR3 protein: CASSTTPNGYTF
J gene: TRBJ2-7; V gene: TRBV4-3; clone size: -; D gene: -; CDR3 DNA: TGCGCCAGCAGCCAAGTTGCCGCTAGCTCCTACGAGCAGTACTTC; CDR3 protein: CASSQVAASSYEQYF
J gene: TRBJ2-3; V gene: TRBV2; clone size: -; D gene: TRBD2; CDR3 DNA: TGTGCCAGCAGGTCTATACTAGCGGGGGTGACAGATACGCAGTATTTT; CDR3 protein: CASRSILAGVTDTQYF
J gene: TRBJ2-7; V gene: TRBV6-5; clone size: -; D gene: TRBD1; CDR3 DNA: TGTGCCAGCAGTTACTCGCAGGGGGCGGTTGACGAGCAGTACTTC; CDR3 protein: CASSYSQGAVDEQYF
J gene: TRBJ1-5; V gene: TRBV28; clone size: -; D gene: TRBD1; CDR3 DNA: TGTGCCAGCACCCTATCGACAGGGGTCGGCAATCAGCCCCAGCATTTT; CDR3 protein: CASTLSTGVGNQPQHF
J gene: TRBJ1-4; V gene: TRBV28; clone size: -; D gene: TRBD1; CDR3 DNA: TGTGCCAGCAGTTCGACAGGGTGGCGTGAAAAACTGTTTTTT; CDR3 protein: CASSSTGWREKLFF
J gene: TRBJ1-4; V gene: TRBV5-1; clone size: -; D gene: -; CDR3 DNA: TGCGCCAGCAGCCGACAAGGCCTTAATGAAAAACTGTTTTTT; CDR3 protein: CASSRQGLNEKLFF
J gene: TRBJ2-1; V gene: TRBV25-1; clone size: -; D gene: -; CDR3 DNA: TGTGCCAGCAGTGACAATAATGAGCAGTTCTTC; CDR3 protein: CASSDNNEQFF
J gene: TRBJ1-1; V gene: TRBV28; clone size: -; D gene: -; CDR3 DNA: TGTGCCAGCAGTTCAGTATGGACAGACACCAACACTGAAGCTTTCTTT; CDR3 protein: CASSSVWTDTNTEAFF